The sequence of this TCR beta chain was determined in a study of T cells in Graves' hyperthyroidism and ophthalmopathy. Study-wide findings and caveats: A 13 V-J model separated ophthalmopathy from stable hyperthyroidism.

This clonotype showed up many times. Its specificity is not known. Uncontrolled infection, other autoimmune disease, pregnancy or lactation excluded patients. V was pared by 7 bases and J by 7 bases, with 21 bases between. The CDR3 is 15 amino acids. From germline, CDR1 is MDHEN and CDR2 SYDVKM. Template material for amplifying TCR beta CDR3 regions consisted of RNA transcripts. A first-round RT-PCR of the TCR CDR3 used the HTBI primer set. TCRdb re-called the multiplex PCR reads through MiXCR, storing one row per CDR3 protein. The table lists hundreds of thousands of distinct CDR3 sequences, about 15% of them singletons.

Sequences were obtained from blood. This TCR came from a woman aged 30 to 39 with Graves' hyperthyroidism. V and J are TRBV28 and TRBJ2-3; tentative D call: TRBD1 (5 bases). The CDR3 nucleotides read TGTGCCAGCACTCAGGGTCCAACTCCCCCTTATACGCAGTATTTT. It specifies CASTQGPTPPYTQYF.